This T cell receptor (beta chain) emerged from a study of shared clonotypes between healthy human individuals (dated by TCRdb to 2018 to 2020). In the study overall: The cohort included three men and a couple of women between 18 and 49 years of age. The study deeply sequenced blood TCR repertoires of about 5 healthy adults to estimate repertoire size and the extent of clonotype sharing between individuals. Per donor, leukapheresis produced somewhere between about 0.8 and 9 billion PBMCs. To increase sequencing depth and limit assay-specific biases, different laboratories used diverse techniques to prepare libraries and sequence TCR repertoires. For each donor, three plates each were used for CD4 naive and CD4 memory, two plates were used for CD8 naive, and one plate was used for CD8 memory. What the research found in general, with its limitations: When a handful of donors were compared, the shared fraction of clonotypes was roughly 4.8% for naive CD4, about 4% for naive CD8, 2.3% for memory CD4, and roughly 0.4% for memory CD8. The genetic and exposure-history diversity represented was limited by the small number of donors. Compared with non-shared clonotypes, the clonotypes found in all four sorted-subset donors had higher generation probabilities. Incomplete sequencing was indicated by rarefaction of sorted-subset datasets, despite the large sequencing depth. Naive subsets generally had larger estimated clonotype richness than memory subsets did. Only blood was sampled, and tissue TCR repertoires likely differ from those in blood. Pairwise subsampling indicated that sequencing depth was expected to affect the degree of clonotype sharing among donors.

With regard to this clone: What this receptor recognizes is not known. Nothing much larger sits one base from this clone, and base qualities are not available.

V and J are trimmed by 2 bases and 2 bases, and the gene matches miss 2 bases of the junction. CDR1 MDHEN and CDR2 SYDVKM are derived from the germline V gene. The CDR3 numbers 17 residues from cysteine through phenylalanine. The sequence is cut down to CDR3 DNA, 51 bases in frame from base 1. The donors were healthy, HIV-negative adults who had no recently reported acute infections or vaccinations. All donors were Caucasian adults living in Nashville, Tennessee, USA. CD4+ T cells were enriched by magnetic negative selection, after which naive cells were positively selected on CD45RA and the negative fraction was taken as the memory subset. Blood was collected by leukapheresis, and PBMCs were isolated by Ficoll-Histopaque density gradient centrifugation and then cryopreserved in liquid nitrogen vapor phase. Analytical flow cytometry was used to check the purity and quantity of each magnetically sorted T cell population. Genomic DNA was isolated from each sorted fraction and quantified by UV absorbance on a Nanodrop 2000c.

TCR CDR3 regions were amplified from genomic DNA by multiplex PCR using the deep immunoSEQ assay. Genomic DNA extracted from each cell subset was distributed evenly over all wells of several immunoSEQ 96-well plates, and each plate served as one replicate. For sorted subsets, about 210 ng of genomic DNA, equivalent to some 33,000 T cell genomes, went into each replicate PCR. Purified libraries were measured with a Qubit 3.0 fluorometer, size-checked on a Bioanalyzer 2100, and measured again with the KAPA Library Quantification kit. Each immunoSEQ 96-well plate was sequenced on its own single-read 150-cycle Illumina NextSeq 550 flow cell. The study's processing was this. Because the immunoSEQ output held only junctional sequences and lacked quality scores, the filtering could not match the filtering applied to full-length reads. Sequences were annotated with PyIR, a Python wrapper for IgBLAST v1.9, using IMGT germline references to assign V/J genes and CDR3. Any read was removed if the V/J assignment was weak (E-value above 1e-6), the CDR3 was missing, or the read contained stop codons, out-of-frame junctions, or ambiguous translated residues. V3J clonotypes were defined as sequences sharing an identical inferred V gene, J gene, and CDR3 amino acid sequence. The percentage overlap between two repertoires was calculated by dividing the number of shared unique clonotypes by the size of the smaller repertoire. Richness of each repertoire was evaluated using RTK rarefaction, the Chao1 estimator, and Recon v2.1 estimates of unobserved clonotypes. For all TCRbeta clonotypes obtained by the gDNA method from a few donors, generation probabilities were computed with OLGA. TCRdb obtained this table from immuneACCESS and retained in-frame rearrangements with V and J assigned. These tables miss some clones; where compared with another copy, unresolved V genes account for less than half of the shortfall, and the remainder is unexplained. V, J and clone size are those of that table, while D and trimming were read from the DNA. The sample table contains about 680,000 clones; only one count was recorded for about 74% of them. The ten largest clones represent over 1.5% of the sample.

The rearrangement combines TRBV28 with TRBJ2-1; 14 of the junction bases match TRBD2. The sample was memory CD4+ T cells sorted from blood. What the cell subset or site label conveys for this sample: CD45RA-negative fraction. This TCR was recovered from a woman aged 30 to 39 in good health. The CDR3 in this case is CASSLAGLAGAYNEQFF. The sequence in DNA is TGTGCCAGCAGTTTAGCGGGACTAGCGGGAGCCTACAATGAGCAGTTCTTC. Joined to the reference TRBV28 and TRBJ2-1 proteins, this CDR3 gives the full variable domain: DVKVTQSSRYLVKRTGEKVFLECVQDMDHENMFWYRQDPGLGLRLIYFSYDVKMKEKGDIPEGYSVSREKKERFSLILESASTNQTSMYLCASSLAGLAGAYNEQFFGPGTRLTVL.